A selection of T cell receptor beta chains follows, all from one sample in a study of T cells in Graves' hyperthyroidism and ophthalmopathy. TCRdb reprocessed the multiplex PCR reads via MiXCR and lists one record per CDR3 protein. The table shows a few hundred thousand distinct CDR3 sequences, with roughly 15% occurring only once. The material sequenced was blood. The source is a woman aged 55-75 years with Graves' ophthalmopathy. Each CDR3 is given with its conserved first and last residue. A D gene is named only where the DNA matches it firmly. Some rows mark clone size as missing; the rest say once, few, many or name a class of expanded clone.

J	size	V	D	CDR3	DNA
TRBJ1-6	few	TRBV7-2	TRBD1	CASSFPGGIYNSPLHF	TGTGCCAGCAGCTTCCCAGGGGGCATTTATAATTCACCCCTCCACTTT
TRBJ1-2	-	TRBV6-1	-	CASSPEVDYGYTF	TGTGCCAGCAGTCCCGAGGTGGACTATGGCTACACCTTC
TRBJ1-4	few	TRBV6-1	-	CATRGVGEKLFF	TGTGCCACCCGGGGCGTAGGTGAAAAACTGTTTTTT
TRBJ2-5	many	TRBV20-1	TRBD2	CSAETSGPQETQYF	TGCAGTGCCGAGACTAGCGGACCCCAAGAGACCCAGTACTTC
TRBJ2-7	many	TRBV2	-	CAGRVHYEQYF	TGTGCCGGCAGGGTCCATTACGAGCAGTACTTC
TRBJ2-5	many	TRBV12-3/TRBV12-4	-	CASRRGAEQETQYF	TGTGCCAGCCGCCGTGGGGCAGAACAAGAGACCCAGTACTTC
TRBJ2-3	many	TRBV3-1	-	CASSQSGRADTQYF	TGTGCCAGCAGCCAATCGGGGAGAGCAGATACGCAGTATTTT
TRBJ2-3	many	TRBV11-2	TRBD2	CASSLSGGRGLDTQYF	TGTGCCAGCAGCTTATCAGGAGGGCGGGGGTTAGATACGCAGTATTTT
TRBJ1-4	-	TRBV30	-	CAWSPQREKLFF	TGTGCCTGGAGCCCCCAGCGTGAAAAACTGTTTTTT
TRBJ2-4	many	TRBV20-1	TRBD2	CSARDSAGGRYIQYF	TGCAGTGCTAGAGATTCAGCGGGAGGGCGGTACATTCAGTACTTC
TRBJ2-7	many	TRBV3-1	-	CASSQEDEQYF	TGTGCCAGCAGCCAAGAGGACGAGCAGTACTTC
TRBJ2-1	many	TRBV12-3/TRBV12-4	-	CASSLRVRTVYNEQFF	TGTGCCAGCAGCCTAAGGGTAAGGACTGTTTACAATGAGCAGTTCTTC
TRBJ1-1	many	TRBV7-3	TRBD1	CASSSTGHKNTEAFF	TGTGCCAGCAGCTCGACAGGGCATAAGAACACTGAAGCTTTCTTT
TRBJ2-1	many	TRBV7-8	-	CASSLAGGYEQFF	TGTGCCAGCAGCTTAGCGGGCGGGTATGAGCAGTTCTTC
TRBJ1-2	many	TRBV2	-	CASSEAVAGYGYTF	TGTGCCAGCAGTGAAGCGGTGGCAGGCTATGGCTACACCTTC
TRBJ2-7	many	TRBV30	-	CAWSVRQWEQYF	TGTGCCTGGAGTGTACGGCAGTGGGAGCAGTACTTC
TRBJ2-3	-	TRBV3-1	-	CASSQSTGITDTQYF	TGTGCCAGCAGCCAATCTACAGGGATAACAGATACGCAGTATTTT
TRBJ2-7	many	TRBV28	-	CASLSYGLGNYEQYF	TGTGCCAGCCTTAGTTATGGGCTCGGAAACTACGAGCAGTACTTC
TRBJ2-5	-	TRBV7-9	-	CASAAPLQETQYF	TGTGCCAGCGCGGCCCCCCTCCAAGAGACCCAGTACTTC
TRBJ2-6	few	TRBV27	-	CASSRISGANVLTF	TGTGCCAGCAGTAGAATCTCTGGGGCCAACGTCCTGACTTTC
TRBJ1-5	few	TRBV20-1	-	CSARGNQPQHF	TGCAGTGCTAGAGGAAATCAGCCCCAGCATTTT
TRBJ2-7	many	TRBV12-3/TRBV12-4	TRBD2	CASSPTSAKSYEQYF	TGTGCCAGCAGTCCTACTAGCGCTAAGAGCTACGAGCAGTACTTC
TRBJ1-1	many	TRBV2	-	CASTRMVEATEAFF	TGTGCCTCCACTCGAATGGTGGAGGCGACTGAAGCTTTCTTT
TRBJ1-1	few	TRBV19	-	CASRATTQPNEAFF	TGTGCCAGTAGGGCGACGACGCAGCCAAATGAAGCTTTCTTT
TRBJ2-3	many	TRBV19	TRBD2	CASSMGLAALGDTQYF	TGTGCCAGTAGTATGGGACTAGCCGCGTTGGGAGATACGCAGTATTTT
TRBJ2-7	many	TRBV11-2	TRBD1	CASSQGQNSWHEQYF	TGTGCCAGCAGCCAGGGACAGAACTCTTGGCACGAGCAGTACTTC